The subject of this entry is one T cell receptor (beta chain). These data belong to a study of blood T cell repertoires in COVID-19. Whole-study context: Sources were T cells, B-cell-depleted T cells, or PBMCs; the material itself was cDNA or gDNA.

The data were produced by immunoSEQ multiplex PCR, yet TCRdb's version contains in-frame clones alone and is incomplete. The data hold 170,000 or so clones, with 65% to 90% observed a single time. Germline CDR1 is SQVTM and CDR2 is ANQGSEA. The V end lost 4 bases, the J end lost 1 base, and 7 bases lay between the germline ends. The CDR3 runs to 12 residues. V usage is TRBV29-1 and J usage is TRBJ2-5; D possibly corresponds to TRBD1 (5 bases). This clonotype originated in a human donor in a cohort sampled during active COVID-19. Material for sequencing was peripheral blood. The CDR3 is CSVGTFQETQYF. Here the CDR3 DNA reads TGCAGCGTTGGGACATTCCAAGAGACCCAGTACTTC. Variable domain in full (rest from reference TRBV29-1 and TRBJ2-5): SAVISQKPSRDICQRGTSLTIQCQVDSQVTMMFWYRQQPGQSLTLIATANQGSEATYESGFVIDKFPISRPNLTFSTLTVSNMSPEDSSIYLCSVGTFQETQYFGPGTRLLVL.